Each of the 22 T cell receptor delta chains below was sequenced from the same sample in a study of γδ T cells in repeated Plasmodium falciparum infection. TCRdb reapplied CATT to the multiplex PCR reads. The sample lists about 51,000 delta-chain clones, more than 1.5% occurring once. Vgamma9/Vdelta2+ and Vdelta2-negative gammadelta T cells were flow-sorted from PBMC for bulk sequencing. The sequencing input was gamma-delta T cells from blood. These TCRs come from a pool of human donors (malaria-infected and uninfected, not separated).

This clone was counted many times. TCRdb assigns this DNA the protein of a much larger clone, which departs from its translation at residue 8; this likely reflects a read error, and the protein shown comes from translating the DNA. The chain is built from TRDV2 and TRDJ1; either TRDD2 or TRDD3 may fit D (5 bases each). Assignment of the J gene here rests on matching the DNA to germline, because TCRdb gives none. V was cut by 0 bases and J by 2 bases, with 21 bases left in between. CDR1 is GEAIGNYY and CDR2 is EKD in the germline V gene. The CDR3 loop spans 18 amino acids. The CDR3 nucleotides are TGTGCCTGTGACACCGTACTGGAGGCCCTACGAAGTACCGATAAACTCATCTTT. Its protein product is CACDTVLEALRSTDKLIF.

This clone was seen only a few times. This probably arose from a read error, given a far larger clone one base away. This same CDR3 is encoded by further DNA sequences in the sample. The rearrangement links TRDV3 to TRDJ1, with 12 positions matching TRDD3. This CDR3 spans 20 amino acids. V dropped 4 bases and J dropped 1; count of bases not matched to a gene: 22. Germline values: CDR1 TVYSNPD, CDR2 GDNSRS (reference sequence). CDR3 in DNA: TGTGCCTCCGACTCTTATCAGGGTGCTGGGGGATACGAGGCCACCGATAAACTCATCTTT. It encodes CASDSYQGAGGYEATDKLIF.

This clone has just a few counts. The mismatch at residue 10 between this DNA's translation and the TCRdb protein of a much larger clone likely reflects a read error; the protein shown is translated from the DNA. The gene calls are TRDV1 and TRDJ1; the match to TRDD3 covers 11 bases. Here the J gene came from matching the DNA to germline, since TCRdb omits it. The CDR3 is 21 amino acids. The V segment lost 0 bases and the J segment 4 bases; nucleotides outside the gene matches: 19. The germline V gene has CDR1 TSWWSYY and CDR2 QGS. CDR3 in DNA: TGTGCTCTTGGGGAACTAGGACTTCCTGCATGGGGGATACGAGGGGTCGATAAACTCATCTTT. It yields the protein CALGELGLPAWGIRGVDKLIF.

A word on this clone: TCRdb's listed protein matches a much larger clone and diverges from this DNA's translation at residue 9, likely through a read error; the protein shown comes from the DNA. The chain uses TRDV2 and TRDJ1, with TRDD3 as a possible D gene (6 bases). CDR1 and CDR2 from the germline V gene are GEAIGNYY and EKD. This CDR3 comprises 17 residues. V was shortened by 0 bases and J by 0 bases, with 16 bases between the two germline ends. CDR3 residues: CACDTVSSLGYTDKLIF. As DNA, the CDR3 is TGTGCCTGTGACACCGTGTCCTCTCTGGGGTACACCGATAAACTCATCTTT.

This clone was recorded many times. The protein TCRdb gives is from a much larger clone and does not agree with this DNA's translation at residue 14, likely a read error; the protein shown here comes from the DNA. No J gene was named, though the V gene is TRDV2; the table names TRDD3, a call not compared with the DNA. Germline V gene data show CDR1 as GEAIGNYY and CDR2 as EKD. CDR3 size: 15 residues. The CDR3 DNA follows: TGTGCCTGTGACCCCCTGGGGAGCGGACGCGATAAACTCACCTTT. It yields the protein CACDPLGSGRDKLTF.

With regard to this clone: A read error likely explains this, since a far larger clone differs by one base. The identical CDR3 is also encoded by other nucleotide sequences in the sample. The V and J genes are TRDV1 and TRDJ1, with TRDD3 matching over 8 bases. The J gene, missing from TCRdb, was assigned here through DNA to germline matching. Germline V gene data show CDR1 as TSWWSYY and CDR2 as QGS. V trimming: 3 bases; J trimming: 3 bases; junction bases outside the gene matches: 33. The CDR3 spans 24 residues. CDR3 DNA: TGTGCTCTTGGGGACCGACACGCAAATGTTCGAAATTACCGGGGGATATTGCGCGCCGATAAACTCATCTTT. Amino acid sequence: CALGDRHANVRNYRGILRADKLIF.

Regarding this clone: A read error is likely here: a far larger clone is one base away. The sample carries other DNA sequences with the same CDR3. No J gene was assigned, while the V gene was called as TRDV2; TRDD3, the table's D call, was not compared with the DNA. The CDR3 sequence is 22 residues long. Per germline, CDR1 GEAIGNYY and CDR2 EKD. Written as DNA, the CDR3 is TGTGCCTGTGACACCGTCGTATACACTGGGGGATCCCCCGAAAAGTACACCGATAAACTCATCTTC. Its protein is CACDTVVYTGGSPEKYTDKLIF.

At least ten counts were recorded for this clone. This chain uses TRDV1 with TRDJ4; D remains ambiguous. The germline V gene has CDR1 TSWWSYY and CDR2 QGS. V was trimmed by 7 bases and J by 1 base, leaving 22 bases between them. CDR3 length: 16 residues. CDR3: CALVGSGLHQGRPLIF. In DNA form, the CDR3 reads TGTGCTCTTGTTGGGTCGGGGTTACATCAAGGCAGACCCCTGATCTTT.

The sample holds many counts of this clone. At the DNA level, this CDR3 is encoded by other sequences in the same sample as well. The chain joins TRDV1 to TRDJ4, with 10 bases identical to TRDD3. Germline V gives CDR1 TSWWSYY, CDR2 QGS. The CDR3 spans 18 residues. The ends lost 2 bases at V and 1 base at J; junction bases unmatched: 13. The DNA for the CDR3 is TGTGCTCTTGGGGAAGGGGGAATTTGGGGGATACTTGGCAGACCCCTGATCTTT. This translates into CALGEGGIWGILGRPLIF.

This clone was seen a handful of times. TCRdb's entry gives the protein of a much larger clone, which mismatches this DNA's translation at residue 9, likely from a read error; the protein reported here is translated from the DNA. V usage is TRDV3 and J usage is TRDJ1; TRDD2 aligns across 7 bases. TCRdb records no J gene; here it was assigned by comparing the DNA to germline. Germline loops: CDR1 TVYSNPD, CDR2 GDNSRS (reference sequence). The CDR3 length is 23 residues. The junction had 33 bases not matched to a gene; V was cut back by 2 bases and J by 0 bases. CDR3 nucleotides: TGTGCCTTTCCCATTCCTACGATCCCGGCGAAGCATAGATACCGCATGTACACCGATAAACTCATCTTT. Encoded protein: CAFPIPTIPAKHRYRMYTDKLIF.

This clone turned up a few times. The protein given by TCRdb reflects a much larger clone and differs at residue 14 from this DNA's translation, likely from a read error; the protein shown is the DNA's translation. This chain links TRDV3 with TRDJ1; maybe TRDD3 (6 bases). CDR1 TVYSNPD and CDR2 GDNSRS come from the germline V gene (reference sequence). CDR3 size: 21 residues. The V end lost 1 base, the J end lost 0 bases, and 33 bases lay between the germline ends. The CDR3 sequence: CAFKTPSPALGWGTYTDKLIF. The CDR3 nucleotides read TGTGCCTTTAAAACTCCTAGCCCCGCGTTAGGCTGGGGAACGTACACCGATAAACTCATCTTT.

This clone has just a few counts. This is likely an artifact of a read error, given a far larger clone one base away. This sample also contains other DNA sequences that code for the same CDR3. The V call is TRDV3, the J call TRDJ2, with TRDD3 identical over 13 bases. The CDR3 has 20 amino acids. The germline CDR1 and CDR2 sequences are TVYSNPD and GDNSRS (reference sequence). The CDR3 region is CAFLFLREHWGIRLTAQLFF. In DNA, the CDR3 is TGTGCCTTCCTCTTCCTCCGGGAGCACTGGGGGATACGCTTGACAGCACAACTATTCTTT.

Note on this clone: TCRdb shows a much larger clone's protein in place of this DNA's translation, and the two differ at residues 12 and 13, likely through a read error; the protein shown is translated from the DNA. The V call is TRDV1, the J call TRDJ1; the D gene is possibly TRDD2 (5 bases). TCRdb records no J gene; here it was assigned by comparing the DNA to germline. Trimming stripped 2 bases from V and 10 bases from J, with 26 bases between. This CDR3 has 17 amino acids. Germline-derived CDR1 and CDR2 are TSWWSYY and QGS. CDR3 DNA: TGTGCTCTTGGGGAATCGATTCCTTTTATCCAGGAAGTTGTACTCATCTTT. This codes for CALGESIPFIQEVVLIF.

A note on this clone: The TCRdb protein, from a much larger clone, departs from this DNA's translation at residue 3, likely by read error; the protein shown derives from the DNA. The V and J genes are TRDV1 and TRDJ1; TRDD3 matches at 10 bases. Here the J gene came from matching the DNA to germline, since TCRdb omits it. This CDR3 is built from 26 residues. Germline CDR1 reads TSWWSYY; CDR2 reads QGS. The CDR3, as DNA: TGTGCTCCTGGGGAACTGGTCCTCCCTGTACTGGGGGATTACCACCCCTTCGGTCCTTACACCGATAAACTCATCTTT. The encoded protein is CAPGELVLPVLGDYHPFGPYTDKLIF.

In this sample, this clone turned up many times. A read error likely explains this, since a far larger clone differs by one base. The sample holds other DNA sequences that translate to the same CDR3. V and J are TRDV1 and TRDJ1, with 8 bases identical to TRDD3. Germline V CDR1 and CDR2: TSWWSYY, QGS. The CDR3 sequence is 19 residues long. The DNA for the CDR3 is TGTGCTCTTGGGGAAACTTTCCCTATCTGGGACTGGGGGTCCGATAAACTCATCTTC. Amino acid sequence: CALGETFPIWDWGSDKLIF.

This clone has at least ten counts. CDR3 sequence reads: CACDRVSVASDKLIF. The CDR3 DNA follows: TGTGCCTGTGACAGGGTCTCGGTTGCGTCCGATAAACTCATCTTT. The chain carries TRDV2 and TRDJ1; D unresolved. Trimming stripped 2 bases from V and 3 bases from J, with 15 bases between. Germline CDR1 GEAIGNYY, CDR2 EKD. The CDR3 spans 15 residues.

This clone was counted many times. The protein held in TCRdb is that of a much larger clone and does not match this DNA's translation at residue 13, likely because of a read error; the protein shown is translated from the DNA. The chain carries TRDV2 and TRDJ1; D is unresolved. CDR3 length equals 15 residues. The germline CDR1 and CDR2 sequences are GEAIGNYY and EKD. The CDR3 spells CACDTKGLNTDKPIF. The CDR3 DNA reads as TGTGCCTGTGACACCAAGGGGTTAAACACCGATAAACCCATCTTT.

As for this clone: A far larger clone is just one base off, so this is likely a read error. Other DNA variants within this sample encode the same CDR3. J gene calling gave no result, while the V gene is TRDV1; the table's D call of TRDD3 was not tested on the DNA. Germline V lookup: CDR1 TSWWSYY, CDR2 QGS. The CDR3 loop spans 22 amino acids. The CDR3 DNA sequence: TGTGCTCTTGGGGAAAATTTTTGGTGGTGGTACTGGGGGATAACGTACACCGATAAACTCATCTTC. It encodes CALGENFWWWYWGITYTDKLIF.

Ten or more counts support this clone. A far larger clone lies a single base away; this is likely a read error. The sample holds other DNA sequences that translate to the same CDR3. The rearrangement links TRDV1 to TRDJ2; 12 nucleotides agree with TRDD3. This CDR3 is 25 amino acids long. Trimming removed 4 bases from V and 8 bases from J; junction bases left unmatched: 35. The germline V gene has CDR1 TSWWSYY and CDR2 QGS. The CDR3 sequence: CALGATSFTSTPLYWGIQGTAQLFF. The CDR3, as DNA: TGTGCTCTTGGGGCCACGTCCTTTACCTCTACACCTTTGTACTGGGGGATACAGGGGACGGCACAACTCTTCTTT.

This clone has ten or more counts. This DNA's translation and the protein TCRdb lists, from a much larger clone, do not match at residue 6, likely due to a read error; the protein shown is translated from the DNA. CDR3 bases: TGTGCCTGTGACACTTCACTGGGGGATACACGATCCTCCTGGGACACCCGACAGATGTTTTTC. This sequence encodes CACDTSLGDTRSSWDTRQMFF. J is TRDJ3 and V is TRDV2; TRDD3 aligns across 12 bases. TCRdb lists no J gene, so it was determined here by aligning the DNA to germline. The CDR3 spans 21 residues. The germline gives CDR1 GEAIGNYY, CDR2 EKD. Trimming at V came to 1 base and at J to 0 bases, leaving 9 bases not matched to a gene.

This clone has only a few counts. This DNA's translation and the protein TCRdb lists, from a much larger clone, do not match at residue 9, likely due to a read error; the protein shown is translated from the DNA. The chain couples TRDV3 to TRDJ1; TRDD3 agrees at 13 bases. The J gene, missing from TCRdb, was assigned here through DNA to germline matching. Per germline, CDR1 TVYSNPD and CDR2 GDNSRS (reference sequence). J was trimmed by 1 base and V by 4 bases; bases with no gene match: 24. This CDR3 comprises 21 residues. The CDR3 reads CASDDSYPPTGGYGGTDKLIF. In DNA form, the CDR3 reads TGTGCCTCTGATGATTCCTACCCTCCTACTGGGGGATACGGGGGCACCGATAAACTCATCTTT. The full variable domain, its missing parts supplied by reference TRDV3 and TRDJ1, is CDKVTQSSPDQTVASGSEVVLLCTYDTVYSNPDLFWYRIRPDYSFQFVFYGDNSRSEGADFTQGRFSVKHILTQKAFHLVISPVRTEDSATYYCASDDSYPPTGGYGGTDKLIFGKGTRVTVEP.

Details on this clone: This DNA's translation differs at residue 20 from TCRdb's protein, which comes from a much larger clone; a read error is likely, and the protein shown is translated from the DNA. Here the V gene is TRDV1, but the J gene went uncalled; TRDD3 is taken as the D call from the table, unchecked against the DNA. The CDR3 runs 25 residues. Germline CDR1 TSWWSYY, CDR2 QGS. The DNA for the CDR3 is TGTGCTCTTGGGGATTTCTTTCCTTTCCCTTTCCGCCCACTCCGACCGACTCCATTTGCCGATAAACTCATTTTT. Amino acids: CALGDFFPFPFRPLRPTPFADKLIF.